This T cell receptor beta chain came from a study of relationships among human T cell subsets. Anti-CD45RO beads selected memory T cells out of the CD45RA-negative fraction. Points on this clonotype: Its matching antigen is unknown.

From mRNA, alpha and beta CDR3 regions were amplified using semiquantitative ARM-PCR. Tagged nested gene-specific primers were used first, then communal superprimers amplified exponentially. In TCRdb, the multiplex PCR reads were re-called with MiXCR into one record per CDR3 protein. Altogether about 9,000 distinct CDR3 sequences are present, around 59% being singletons, with the ten largest covering more than 5%. Trimming took off 1 base at V and 6 bases at J, with 3 bases between the two ends. The CDR3 runs to 11 residues. Study conclusions and caveats: V, D, J usage, CDR3 length and N-additions were similar across seven subsets.

The chain joins TRBV12-3 or TRBV12-4 to TRBJ1-1; D ambiguous. This TCR came from a man aged 40-49 years in good health. The sequencing input was memory T cells sorted from blood. The CDR3 region has the DNA TGTGCCAGCAGTTTAGGTCCTGAAGCTTTCTTT. This sequence encodes CASSLGPEAFF.